The 8 T cell receptor beta chains below come from one sample, sequenced in a study of technical replicates of blood from a handful of donors. The table came from immunoSEQ multiplex PCR; TCRdb's copy has only in-frame clones and leaves some out. The table records 95,000 to 100,000 clones, approximately 96% of them present only once. Sequencing input: T cells isolated from PBMCs. Source of these receptors: a human donor in good health.

The rearrangement joins TRBV28 to TRBJ2-7; possibly TRBD2 for D (6 bases). V lost 8 bases to trimming and J lost 4 bases, with 15 bases between them. From germline, CDR1 is MDHEN and CDR2 SYDVKM. This CDR3 is built from 13 residues. The CDR3 loop is CASGGKIRYEQYF. CDR3 in DNA: TGTGCCAGCGGAGGGAAGATACGGTACGAGCAGTACTTC. The whole variable domain, remainder taken from reference TRBV28 and TRBJ2-7, is DVKVTQSSRYLVKRTGEKVFLECVQDMDHENMFWYRQDPGLGLRLIYFSYDVKMKEKGDIPEGYSVSREKKERFSLILESASTNQTSMYLCASGGKIRYEQYFGPGTRLTVT.

The chain couples TRBV20-1 to TRBJ2-7, with D tentatively TRBD1 (6 bases). Germline V gene data show CDR1 as DFQATT and CDR2 as SNEGSKA (reference sequence). The CDR3 loop spans 11 amino acids. The ends were cut back, 6 bases at V and 5 bases at J, with 11 bases in the middle. The DNA for the CDR3 is TGCAGTGCAAACAGGGTTAACGAGCAGTACTTC. Translation: CSANRVNEQYF.

The genes are TRBV21-1 and TRBJ2-1; the DNA was not used to check the table's D call, TRBD1. TRBV21-1 is shown as a pseudogene. The CDR3 covers 13 residues. Written as DNA, the CDR3 is TGTGCCAGCAGCGGACGGACAGAGAATGAGCAGTTCTTC. It is translated as CASSGRTENEQFF.

The chain couples TRBV7-3 to TRBJ2-6; TRBD1 agrees at 10 bases. With 1 base clipped from V and 0 bases from J, the junction kept 9 bases outside the gene matches. There are 20 residues in the CDR3. In germline, CDR1 is SGHTA, CDR2 FQGTGA. CDR3 amino acids: CASSLNQGTGAFSGANVLTF. In DNA form, the CDR3 reads TGTGCCAGCAGCTTAAACCAAGGGACAGGGGCTTTCTCTGGGGCCAACGTCCTGACTTTC. Based on the CDR3 plus reference TRBV7-3 and TRBJ2-6, the full variable domain is GAGVSQTPSNKVTEKGKYVELRCDPISGHTALYWYRQSLGQGPEFLIYFQGTGAADDSGLPNDRFFAVRPEGSVSTLKIQRTERGDSAVYLCASSLNQGTGAFSGANVLTFGAGSRLTVL.

The V and J genes are TRBV27 and TRBJ2-7, with 7 bases identical to TRBD2. This CDR3 has 13 amino acids. With V trimmed by 8 bases and J by 2 bases, 6 bases remained unmatched. Germline assignment: CDR1 MNHEY and CDR2 SMNVEV (reference sequence). The CDR3 here is CASGLAVTYEQYF. DNA for the CDR3: TGTGCCAGCGGGCTAGCGGTCACCTACGAGCAGTACTTC.

The V call is TRBV7-9, the J call TRBJ2-5; D gene unclear. CDR3 length: 14 residues. The germline V gene encodes CDR1 SEHNR and CDR2 FQNEAQ (reference sequence). Trimming took 5 bases from V and 0 from J, leaving 10 bases between them. CDR3: CASSLQANQETQYF. The CDR3 DNA follows: TGTGCCAGCAGCCTCCAAGCGAACCAAGAGACCCAGTACTTC.

The rearrangement links TRBV5-4 to TRBJ2-3; TRBD1 agrees at 7 bases. The CDR3 totals 16 residues. V lost 4 bases and J lost 0; bases outside the gene matches: 8. Germline lookup yields CDR1 SGHNT and CDR2 YYREEE (reference sequence). The CDR3 DNA reads TGTGCCAGCAGCCCTGGGACAGTTATTAGCACAGATACGCAGTATTTT. Protein sequence: CASSPGTVISTDTQYF.

To note about this clone: The same CDR3 is also encoded by other DNA sequences in this sample. The chain employs TRBV6-5 and TRBJ1-2; D is possibly TRBD1 (6 bases). This CDR3 has 13 residues. Trimming took off 5 bases at V and 8 bases at J, with 15 bases between the two ends. Germline V gene lookup returns CDR1 MNHEY and CDR2 SVGAGI. CDR3 coding DNA: TGTGCCAGCAGTCTAGGACAGAGTTTCGGCTACACCTTC. Translating it yields CASSLGQSFGYTF.